Following are 28 T cell receptor beta chains from one sample sequenced in a study of Tregs in tolerant kidney transplant recipients. Data came from immunoSEQ multiplex PCR; TCRdb stores just in-frame clones and leaves some out. The sample has 40,000 to 50,000 clones; 91% are singletons. Input material: Tregs from blood. These receptors originate from a human donor in good health.

This clone was observed a few times. Here the CDR3 reads CASSLLPYRTGKAYEQYF. CDR3 DNA: TGTGCCAGCAGTTTATTGCCATACAGGACAGGGAAGGCCTACGAGCAGTACTTC. This sequence joins TRBV27 and TRBJ2-7; 8 nucleotides match TRBD1. Trimming took 1 base from V and 2 from J; bases not matched to a gene: 13. Germline V gene sequence: CDR1 MNHEY, CDR2 SMNVEV (reference sequence). CDR3 length: 18 residues.

The chain combines TRBV6-6 with TRBJ2-5; tentatively, D is TRBD2 (6 bases). Trimming shortened V by 3 bases and J by 4 bases, and 15 bases separated the two germline ends. Germline loops: CDR1 MNHNY, CDR2 SVGAGI (reference sequence). The CDR3 extends over 15 amino acids. The CDR3 DNA is TGTGCCAGCAGTTATCCCCGGAGGAGGGGAGAGACCCAGTACTTC. This encodes CASSYPRRRGETQYF.

The chain carries TRBV6-5 and TRBJ2-5; 9 bases line up with TRBD1. The J call may be wrong; the DNA end is better matched by TRBJ2-7. The V gene's germline CDR1 is MNHEY and CDR2 SVGAGI. The CDR3 covers 15 residues. The CDR3 spells CASSYRTGVGYEQYF. CDR3 nucleotides: TGTGCCAGCAGTTACAGGACAGGGGTTGGCTACGAGCAGTACTTC.

The chain links TRBV5-5 to TRBJ1-2; 11 bases are shared with TRBD1. Trimming removed 2 bases from V and 7 bases from J; junction bases left unmatched: 4. Per the germline V gene, CDR1 is SGHKS and CDR2 is YYEKEE (reference sequence). The CDR3 covers 14 residues. The DNA of the CDR3 is TGTGCCAGCAGCTTACCCGGGACAGGGGGTGGCTACACCTTC. Translating it yields CASSLPGTGGGYTF.

The chain joins TRBV5-1 to TRBJ1-2; TRBD1 agrees at 10 bases. This CDR3 has 15 amino acids. CDR1 is SGHRS and CDR2 is YFSETQ in the germline V gene. J gave up 5 bases and V 5 bases, and 9 bases lay outside the gene matches. The CDR3, as DNA: TGCGCCAGCAGTCACGGACAGGGGGTTGGGTATGGCTACACCTTC. Translation gives CASSHGQGVGYGYTF.

The rearrangement uses TRBV14 and TRBJ1-4, with D possibly being TRBD1 (5 bases). Germline V lookup: CDR1 SGHDN, CDR2 FVKESK. Trimming removed 4 bases from V and 7 bases from J, with 25 bases in between. This CDR3 region has 18 residues. The chain's CDR3 is CASSRHQGSLRGGEKLFF. DNA of the CDR3: TGTGCCAGCAGCCGTCATCAGGGAAGTTTAAGGGGCGGTGAAAAACTGTTTTTT.

The gene calls are TRBV4-1 and TRBJ2-3; D may be TRBD2 (5 bases). This CDR3 has 16 residues. From germline, CDR1 is MGHRA and CDR2 YSYEKL. V was shortened by 0 bases and J by 2 bases, with 12 bases between the two germline ends. The CDR3 loop is CASSQDSARATDTQYF. DNA for the CDR3: TGCGCCAGCAGCCAAGATAGCGCCCGAGCCACAGATACGCAGTATTTT.

The CDR3 DNA is TGTGCCAGCAGCCCTCGGCCGCCTAGCGGGAGCTCCTACAATGAGCAGTTCTTC. It yields the protein CASSPRPPSGSSYNEQFF. This chain uses TRBV7-7 with TRBJ2-1; 10 bases are shared with TRBD2. CDR1 is SSHAT and CDR2 is FNYEAQ in the germline V gene (reference sequence). CDR3 size: 18 residues. Trimming took 5 bases from V and 0 from J; bases not matched to a gene: 10.

This chain uses TRBV10-3 with TRBJ2-7; D uncertain. From germline, CDR1 is ENHRY and CDR2 SYGVKD. V was clipped by 5 bases and J by 5 bases, with 16 bases between them. This CDR3 spans 14 amino acids. The chain's CDR3 is CAISKSSAFHEQYF. DNA for the CDR3: TGTGCCATCAGTAAAAGCAGTGCCTTCCACGAGCAGTACTTC.

The chain combines TRBV27 with TRBJ1-2, with D tentatively TRBD1 (6 bases). Between the trimmed V and J ends, which lost 6 bases and 8 bases, there was a span of 19 bases. The CDR3 sequence is 14 residues long. CDR1 is MNHEY, CDR2 SMNVEV, per germline (reference sequence). CDR3: CASRVVGGGWGYTF. For the CDR3, the DNA is TGTGCCAGCAGGGTGGTCGGGGGCGGGTGGGGCTACACCTTC.

The rearrangement uses TRBV18 and TRBJ1-3, with no clear D. Germline CDR1 is KGHSH and CDR2 is LQKENI. Trimming removed 1 base from V and 2 bases from J, with 12 bases in between. CDR3 length equals 16 residues. The chain's CDR3 is CASSPQGSGPGNTIYF. DNA for the CDR3: TGTGCCAGCTCACCACAAGGGTCCGGGCCTGGAAACACCATATATTTT.

This sequence joins TRBV11-1 and TRBJ1-1, with D perhaps TRBD1 (5 bases). V was cut by 5 bases and J by 2 bases, with 18 bases left in between. The CDR3 length is 16 residues. CDR1 is SGHAT, CDR2 FQDESV, per germline (reference sequence). The CDR3 coding sequence is TGTGCCAGCAGCCCGAAAGCCGGGACGTCAAACACTGAAGCTTTCTTT. Its translation is CASSPKAGTSNTEAFF.

This clone was counted between two and nine times. The junction differs from germline at one of its ends, possibly a read error. Here the CDR3 reads CASRYRENVKLFF. CDR3 coding DNA: TGTGCCAGCCGTTACAGGGAAAATGTAAAACTGTTTTTT. The chain uses TRBV19 and TRBJ1-4; a possible D gene is TRBD1 (6 bases). The germline CDR1 and CDR2 sequences are LNHDA and SQIVND (reference sequence). The CDR3 loop spans 13 amino acids.

CDR3 coding DNA: TGCGCCAGCAGCCCAGCGACAACTAACTATGGCTACACCTTC. Protein: CASSPATTNYGYTF. The rearrangement links TRBV5-1 to TRBJ1-2; D is uncertain. Trimming stripped 4 bases from V and 0 bases from J, with 10 bases between. The CDR3 spans 14 residues. CDR1 SGHRS and CDR2 YFSETQ come from the germline V gene.

This clone appeared once. V gene TRBV6-5 combines with J gene TRBJ1-6; TRBD1 is a possible D gene (6 bases). Germline V lookup: CDR1 MNHEY, CDR2 SVGAGI. CDR3 length equals 16 residues. The V end lost 0 bases, the J end lost 7 bases, and 13 bases lay between the germline ends. The CDR3 DNA sequence: TGTGCCAGCAGTTACTCTAATGTAGGGGGGAATTCACCCCTCCACTTT. Its translation: CASSYSNVGGNSPLHF.

A few counts support this clone. The rearrangement uses TRBV4-1 and TRBJ1-5, with unresolved D. Germline-derived CDR1 and CDR2 are MGHRA and YSYEKL. Trimming took off 0 bases at V and 6 bases at J, with 12 bases between the two ends. The CDR3 has 15 amino acids. CDR3 amino acids: CASSQDRQVGQPQHF. CDR3 coding DNA: TGCGCCAGCAGCCAAGATCGGCAGGTGGGTCAGCCCCAGCATTTT.

This clone was detected once. The rearrangement joins TRBV5-1 to TRBJ2-1, with 11 positions matching TRBD1. J gave up 15 bases and V 4 bases, and 9 bases lay outside the gene matches. This CDR3 has 13 amino acids. The germline CDR1 and CDR2 sequences are SGHRS and YFSETQ. The CDR3 spells CASSPSLGQGGFF. The CDR3, as DNA: TGCGCCAGCAGCCCCTCCCTGGGACAGGGGGGGTTCTTC. Using reference TRBV5-1 and TRBJ2-1 for the parts outside the CDR3, the full variable domain is KAGVTQTPRYLIKTRGQQVTLSCSPISGHRSVSWYQQTPGQGLQFLFEYFSETQRNKGNFPGRFSGRQFSNSRSEMNVSTLELGDSALYLCASSPSLGQGGFFGPGTRLTVL.

The V and J genes are TRBV18 and TRBJ2-5; D is possibly TRBD2 (6 bases). V lost 3 bases and J lost 4, with 9 bases in between. In germline, CDR1 is KGHSH, CDR2 LQKENI. This CDR3 comprises 13 residues. The CDR3 sequence: CASSPLGGETQYF. The CDR3 nucleotides are TGTGCCAGCTCACCCCTGGGGGGAGAGACCCAGTACTTC.

The chain couples TRBV5-5 to TRBJ1-2; 10 bases fit TRBD1. The V gene's germline CDR1 is SGHKS and CDR2 YYEKEE (reference sequence). V was pared by 2 bases and J by 3 bases, with 7 bases of the junction left unmatched. The CDR3 consists of 16 residues. The CDR3 bases are TGTGCCAGCAGCTTACTCCGGGACAGGGGCTACTATGGCTACACCTTC. It is translated as CASSLLRDRGYYGYTF.

This chain uses TRBV10-3 with TRBJ1-3; TRBD1 might be the D (5 bases). The CDR3 is 14 residues long. The V gene lost 4 bases and the J gene lost 3 bases, with 10 bases spanning the gap. The germline V gene has CDR1 ENHRY and CDR2 SYGVKD. CDR3 bases: TGTGCCATCAGTGGGGGGGGACGTGGAAACACCATATATTTT. Encoded protein: CAISGGGRGNTIYF.

This chain connects TRBV9 to TRBJ1-6; D gene uncertain. The CDR3 consists of 14 residues. CDR1 is SGDLS and CDR2 is YYNGEE in the germline V gene. Trimming cost V 3 bases and J 4 bases, with 8 bases left between them. CDR3 protein: CASSGRSYNSPLHF. CDR3 nucleotide sequence: TGTGCCAGCAGCGGAAGAAGTTATAATTCACCCCTCCACTTT.

This sequence joins TRBV7-2 and TRBJ1-2; D unresolved. The V gene lost 1 base and the J gene lost 8 bases, with 17 bases spanning the gap. In germline, CDR1 is SGHTA, CDR2 FQGNSA. CDR3 length: 15 amino acids. CDR3 amino acids: CASSLVFTETGGYTF. As DNA, the CDR3 is TGTGCCAGCAGCTTAGTTTTCACAGAAACTGGGGGCTACACCTTC. Filled out from reference TRBV7-2 and TRBJ1-2, the complete variable domain reads GAGVSQSPSNKVTEKGKDVELRCDPISGHTALYWYRQSLGQGLEFLIYFQGNSAPDKSGLPSDRFSAERTGGSVSTLTIQRTQQEDSAVYLCASSLVFTETGGYTFGSGTRLTVV.

The rearrangement uses TRBV5-1 and TRBJ2-3, with 7 bases aligning to TRBD1. V was pared by 3 bases and J by 4 bases, with 8 bases of the junction left unmatched. This CDR3 is built from 15 residues. The germline CDR1 and CDR2 sequences are SGHRS and YFSETQ. This CDR3 reads CASSWAGGSADTQYF. The CDR3 DNA reads TGCGCCAGCAGCTGGGCAGGGGGAAGCGCAGATACGCAGTATTTT.

The gene calls are TRBV15 and TRBJ2-7; D ambiguous. The CDR3 covers 15 residues. The V gene lost 0 bases and the J gene lost 2 bases, with 11 bases spanning the gap. Germline values: CDR1 LNHNV, CDR2 YYDKDF (reference sequence). CDR3 protein: CATSRELRRTYEQYF. CDR3 bases: TGTGCCACCAGCAGAGAATTGAGGAGAACCTACGAGCAGTACTTC. Full variable domain (rest looked up from reference TRBV15 and TRBJ2-7): DAMVIQNPRYQVTQFGKPVTLSCSQTLNHNVMYWYQQKSSQAPKLLFHYYDKDFNNEADTPDNFQSRRPNTSFCFLDIRSPGLGDTAMYLCATSRELRRTYEQYFGPGTRLTVT.

This chain joins TRBV9 and TRBJ2-7; 10 bases line up with TRBD2. CDR3 length: 16 residues. V shed 3 bases and J 7 bases; nucleotides not matched to a gene: 13. The germline gives CDR1 SGDLS, CDR2 YYNGEE. DNA for the CDR3: TGTGCCAGCAGCGACTTGGGGCTAGCGGGAGTCGAAGAGCAGTACTTC. It codes for CASSDLGLAGVEEQYF.

This chain connects TRBV5-6 to TRBJ1-2; no definite D call. The germline gives CDR1 SGHDT, CDR2 YYEEEE. V lost 0 bases, J lost 3 bases, and 12 bases lay in between. The CDR3 contains 15 residues. CDR3 in amino acids: CASSLVGYHYYGYTF. The CDR3 DNA reads as TGTGCCAGCAGCTTGGTCGGCTATCATTACTATGGCTACACCTTC.

J is TRBJ1-2 and V is TRBV21-1. TRBV21-1 is recorded as a pseudogene. There are 13 residues in the CDR3. The CDR3 nucleotides read TGTGCCAGCAGCAAAGCAGTTAACTATGGCTACACCTTC. This codes for CASSKAVNYGYTF.

The chain joins TRBV5-4 to TRBJ1-4, with unresolved D. The CDR3 consists of 15 residues. V was trimmed by 3 bases and J by 4 bases, leaving 13 bases between them. Germline V lookup: CDR1 SGHNT, CDR2 YYREEE (reference sequence). CDR3 DNA sequence: TGTGCCAGCAGCTGGGGAGACGGTTATAATGAAAAACTGTTTTTT. Amino acid sequence: CASSWGDGYNEKLFF.